This TCR beta chain was captured in a study of read filtering for tumor transcriptome and immune sequencing. Study summary: Patients were 17 to 20 male and 11 to 15 female, mean age 65.9 years, range about 47 to 80. Findings and limits, study-wide: In IR-seq, single-read clonotypes were about 80% of clonotypes but around 3.2% of reads. This fraction held mixed bone marrow immune cells after CD138-negative sorting. IR-seq and RNA-seq agreed better without single-read clonotypes.

From about 0.4 ug of RNA, a library with molecular barcoded alpha/delta and beta/gamma adaptors was made. MiXCR, run by TCRdb on the reads, gives a single entry per CDR3 protein. The table lists some 41,000 distinct CDR3 sequences, over 10% of them singletons. Per the germline V gene, CDR1 is MNHEY and CDR2 is SVGAGI. The CDR3 sequence is 15 residues long. V was cut by 5 bases and J by 0 bases, with 11 bases left in between. The table lists this clonotype with many counts. Its antigen is not known. The chain is built from TRBV6-5 and TRBJ1-5; D not resolved. The source of this sequence is a donor over 35 with multiple myeloma. Source material: a population of CD138-negative cells sorted from bone marrow. CDR3 in DNA: TGTGCCAGCAGTGTCGACAAGAATAGCAATCAGCCCCAGCATTTT. This encodes CASSVDKNSNQPQHF.